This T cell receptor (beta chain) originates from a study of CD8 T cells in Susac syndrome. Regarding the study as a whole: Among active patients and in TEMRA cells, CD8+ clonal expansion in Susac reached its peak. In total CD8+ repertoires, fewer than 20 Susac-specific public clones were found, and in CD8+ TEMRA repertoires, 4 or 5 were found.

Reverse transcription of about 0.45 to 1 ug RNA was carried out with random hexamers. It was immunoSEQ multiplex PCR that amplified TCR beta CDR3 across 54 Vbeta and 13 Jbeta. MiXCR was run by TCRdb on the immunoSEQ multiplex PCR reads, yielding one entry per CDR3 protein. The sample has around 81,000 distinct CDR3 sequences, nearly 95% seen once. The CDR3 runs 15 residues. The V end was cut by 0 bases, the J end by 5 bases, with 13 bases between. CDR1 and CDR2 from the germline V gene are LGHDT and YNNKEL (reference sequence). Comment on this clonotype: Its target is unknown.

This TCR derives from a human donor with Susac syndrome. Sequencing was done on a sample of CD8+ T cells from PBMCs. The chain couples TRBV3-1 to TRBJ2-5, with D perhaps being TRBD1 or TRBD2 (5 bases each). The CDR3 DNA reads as TGTGCCAGCAGCCAAGAGCCGAGTGAGGGGGAGACCCAGTACTTC. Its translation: CASSQEPSEGETQYF.